This T cell receptor (beta chain) was recovered during a study of blood T cell repertoires in COVID-19. Study overall: Sites in the United States, Italy and Spain provided acute and convalescent COVID-19 samples.

This clone was detected only once. Assay: immunoSEQ multiplex PCR; the TCRdb copy retains only in-frame clones and omits some. The table includes tens of thousands of clones, around nine tenths detected once. The CDR3 covers 13 residues. CDR1 and CDR2 (germline): SGHRS, YFSETQ. The V end lost 0 bases, the J end lost 4 bases, and 7 bases lay between the germline ends. The V and J genes are TRBV5-1 and TRBJ1-1; D not certain. Input material: peripheral blood. This receptor was identified in a woman of 80 years or more with active or convalescent COVID-19. This CDR3 is CASSLGAGTEAFF. In nucleotides, the CDR3 is TGCGCCAGCAGCTTGGGGGCCGGCACTGAAGCTTTCTTT.